This is a list of T cell receptor beta chains from one sample in a study of blood T cells in healthy people across ages. TCRdb reprocessed the 5' RACE reads with MiXCR, giving one entry per CDR3 protein. This table holds about 680,000 distinct CDR3 sequences, around 48% found once. The specimen sequenced was blood. The receptors were gathered from a woman aged 55-70 years in good health. Both conserved end residues are part of each CDR3. A D gene is named only where the DNA matches it firmly. Rows may omit the clone size; those that give it use once, few, many or a size class.

D gene	clone size	CDR3 length	V gene	J gene	CDR3 protein	CDR3 DNA
.	.	15	TRBV28	TRBJ2-7	CASRLEGGTTYEQYF	TGTGCCAGCAGATTAGAGGGGGGGACGACCTACGAGCAGTACTTC
TRBD1	.	14	TRBV7-2	TRBJ2-5	CASRPTGVQETQYF	TGTGCCAGCAGACCGACAGGGGTCCAAGAGACCCAGTACTTC
TRBD2	few	15	TRBV9	TRBJ2-7	CASSPRDYGPYEQYF	TGTGCCAGCAGCCCCCGGGACTACGGCCCTTACGAGCAGTACTTC
TRBD1	.	17	TRBV10-3	TRBJ2-5	CAISGGWGTGIQETQYF	TGTGCCATCAGTGGGGGGTGGGGGACAGGGATCCAAGAGACCCAGTACTTC
.	.	17	TRBV28	TRBJ2-3	CASGGGGQFLGTDTQYF	TGTGCCAGCGGTGGGGGGGGACAGTTTTTAGGCACAGATACGCAGTATTTT
TRBD1	.	16	TRBV7-9	TRBJ2-7	CASSLLDRGLYNEQYF	TGTGCCAGCAGCCTACTGGACAGGGGACTCTACAATGAGCAGTACTTC
TRBD1	.	14	TRBV5-1	TRBJ1-1	CASSWIPGGGEAFF	TGCGCCAGCAGCTGGATACCAGGGGGCGGAGAAGCTTTCTTT
TRBD2	.	14	TRBV20-1	TRBJ2-7	CSAAGTSDTYEQYF	TGCAGTGCCGCCGGGACTAGCGATACTTACGAGCAGTACTTC
.	.	14	TRBV27	TRBJ2-7	CASSVGATFYEQYF	TGTGCCAGCAGTGTAGGGGCTACTTTCTACGAGCAGTACTTC
.	.	13	TRBV7-3	TRBJ1-6	CASSESLNSPLHF	TGTGCCAGCAGCGAATCTCTTAATTCACCCCTCCACTTT
TRBD1	.	12	TRBV29-1	TRBJ2-7	CSAGGMAYEQYF	TGCAGCGCAGGGGGAATGGCCTACGAGCAGTACTTC
.	.	17	TRBV6-2/TRBV6-3	TRBJ1-1	CASSYSSRAGTKTEAFF	TGTGCCAGCAGTTACTCCTCCCGTGCAGGGACAAAAACTGAAGCTTTCTTT
TRBD2	.	14	TRBV5-1	TRBJ2-5	CASGTSGSSETQYF	TGCGCCAGCGGGACTAGCGGGAGCAGCGAGACCCAGTACTTC
.	.	15	TRBV28	TRBJ2-3	CASSLIGETTDTQYF	TGTGCCAGCAGTTTAATCGGAGAAACCACAGATACGCAGTATTTT
.	.	13	TRBV7-9	TRBJ2-6	CASARAGANVLTF	TGTGCCAGCGCTCGGGCCGGGGCCAACGTCCTGACTTTC
.	many	15	TRBV18	TRBJ1-6	CASSLSGTINSPLHF	TGTGCCAGCTCACTCTCCGGGACGATAAATTCACCCCTCCACTTT
.	.	16	TRBV18	TRBJ2-5	CASSPPKGSNQETQYF	TGTGCCAGCTCACCACCAAAGGGGTCGAATCAAGAGACCCAGTACTTC
TRBD2	few	15	TRBV28	TRBJ2-7	CASSYSGSRSYEQYF	TGTGCCAGCAGTTATAGCGGGAGTCGCTCCTACGAGCAGTACTTC
.	.	14	TRBV7-3	TRBJ1-2	CASSPNTGVYGYTF	TGTGCCAGCAGCCCGAATACAGGTGTATATGGCTACACCTTC
.	many	15	TRBV4-1	TRBJ2-6	CASSQDVTGANVLTF	TGCGCCAGCAGCCAAGACGTGACTGGGGCCAACGTCCTGACTTTC
.	.	17	TRBV7-2	TRBJ2-6	CASRWGAASYGANVLTF	TGTGCCAGCCGCTGGGGAGCGGCCTCCTATGGGGCCAACGTCCTGACTTTC
TRBD1	.	14	TRBV28	TRBJ1-2	CASSLSDRVGGYTF	TGTGCCAGCAGTTTATCGGACAGGGTCGGTGGCTACACCTTC
TRBD1	once	14	TRBV5-1	TRBJ1-2	CASSKGQGSYGYTF	TGCGCCAGCAGCAAAGGACAGGGAAGCTATGGCTACACCTTC
.	.	14	TRBV25-1	TRBJ2-3	CASSLGRSKDTQYF	TGTGCCAGCAGTCTCGGGAGATCTAAAGATACGCAGTATTTT
.	.	16	TRBV4-3	TRBJ2-5	CASSQDVATTYNEQYF	TGCGCCAGCAGCCAAGACGTAGCTACCACCTACAATGAGCAGTACTTC
.	.	12	TRBV7-9	TRBJ2-3	CASSLAQEPQYF	TGTGCCAGCAGCTTAGCTCAGGAGCCGCAGTATTTT
.	.	17	TRBV5-1	TRBJ2-7	CASSSGGGQTGYNEQYF	TGCGCCAGCAGCTCGGGGGGCGGCCAAACAGGGTACAATGAGCAGTACTTC
TRBD2	.	16	TRBV27	TRBJ2-1	CASSPFLREGHNEQFF	TGTGCCAGCAGCCCCTTCTTGCGGGAGGGTCACAATGAGCAGTTCTTC
.	.	13	TRBV29-1	TRBJ2-5	CSVVDIRWETQYF	TGCAGCGTTGTTGACATCCGCTGGGAGACCCAGTACTTC
.	.	15	TRBV6-6	TRBJ1-5	CASSSEGGTGQPQHF	TGTGCCAGCAGTTCCGAGGGGGGCACAGGTCAGCCCCAGCATTTT
.	.	14	TRBV7-9	TRBJ2-1	CASSLTKPRGEQFF	TGTGCCAGCAGCTTAACGAAGCCCCGCGGGGAGCAGTTCTTC
.	.	14	TRBV29-1	TRBJ2-1	CSVVGGGLQETQFF	TGCAGCGTTGTTGGGGGGGGCCTACAAGAGACCCAGTTCTTC
.	.	20	TRBV28	TRBJ2-1	CATQTGQILRLSSSYNEQFF	TGTGCCACCCAGACAGGCCAGATTTTACGACTGTCGAGCTCCTACAATGAGCAGTTCTTC
.	many	13	TRBV29-1	TRBJ2-5	CSVEQGGRETQYF	TGCAGCGTTGAACAGGGTGGTCGAGAGACCCAGTACTTC
TRBD1	.	17	TRBV7-2	TRBJ2-7	CASSLRAIGTGSYEQYF	TGTGCCAGCAGTTTACGGGCTATAGGGACAGGGAGCTACGAGCAGTACTTC
.	few	14	TRBV10-2	TRBJ2-7	CASSLFRQAYEQYF	TGCGCCAGTTCCCTCTTTAGACAGGCCTACGAGCAGTACTTC
.	.	13	TRBV7-3	TRBJ2-4	CASSPPSVNIQYF	TGTGCCAGCAGCCCCCCTAGCGTTAACATTCAGTACTTC
.	.	15	TRBV5-1	TRBJ2-7	CASSFQGSGAYEQYF	TGCGCCAGCAGCTTTCAAGGATCGGGAGCCTACGAGCAGTACTTC
.	few	15	TRBV7-9	TRBJ2-7	CASSLGSGKFYEQYF	TGTGCCAGCAGCTTAGGGAGCGGAAAGTTCTACGAGCAGTACTTC
.	.	15	TRBV7-2	TRBJ2-3	CASSPNRLRGDTQYF	TGTGCCAGCAGCCCAAATAGGCTAAGGGGGGATACGCAGTATTTT
.	.	13	TRBV7-2	TRBJ2-5	CASSTRTQETQYF	TGTGCCAGCAGCACCCGGACGCAAGAGACCCAGTACTTC
TRBD1	.	14	TRBV7-9	TRBJ1-1	CASSPGQGDTEAFF	TGTGCCAGCAGCCCAGGACAGGGCGACACTGAAGCTTTCTTT
TRBD1	few	17	TRBV24-1	TRBJ2-5	CATSDRSGTEYQETQYF	TGTGCCACCAGTGACAGATCCGGGACAGAATACCAAGAGACCCAGTACTTC
.	.	16	TRBV20-1	TRBJ2-6	CSAREMGDSGANVLTF	TGCAGTGCTAGAGAGATGGGAGACTCTGGGGCCAACGTCCTGACTTTC
TRBD2	.	18	TRBV5-1	TRBJ2-1	CASSLGGVAGVVYNEQFF	TGCGCCAGCAGCTTGGGAGGGGTAGCGGGAGTTGTTTACAATGAGCAGTTCTTC
TRBD2	few	13	TRBV10-3	TRBJ2-1	CAIRASGRYEQFF	TGTGCCATCAGAGCTAGCGGGAGATATGAGCAGTTCTTC
.	few	14	TRBV11-2	TRBJ2-5	CASSFRQYQETQYF	TGTGCCAGCAGTTTCCGCCAGTACCAAGAGACCCAGTACTTC
.	few	12	TRBV20-1	TRBJ2-2	CSASRGTGELFF	TGCAGTGCTTCAAGAGGGACCGGGGAGCTGTTTTTT
.	.	14	TRBV6-1	TRBJ1-1	CATTKDGKNTEAFF	TGTGCCACCACGAAGGACGGTAAGAACACTGAAGCTTTCTTT
TRBD1	.	14	TRBV29-1	TRBJ1-4	CSVTQDRKNEKLFF	TGCAGCGTTACCCAGGACAGGAAGAATGAAAAACTGTTTTTT
TRBD2	.	16	TRBV10-3	TRBJ2-5	CAISGTSSGREETQYF	TGTGCCATCAGTGGCACCTCTAGCGGGAGAGAAGAGACCCAGTACTTC
TRBD2	once	15	TRBV5-1	TRBJ2-7	CASSLTSGRLGEQYF	TGCGCCAGCAGCTTGACTAGCGGGAGGTTGGGCGAGCAGTACTTC
TRBD1	.	14	TRBV20-1	TRBJ2-1	CSARSRDRVHEQFF	TGCAGTGCTAGATCCCGGGACAGGGTTCATGAGCAGTTCTTC
TRBD1	once	15	TRBV27	TRBJ1-2	CASSWGQGSNYGYTF	TGTGCCAGCAGTTGGGGACAGGGGTCGAACTATGGCTACACCTTC